One sample yielded the 5 T cell receptor beta chains listed below, sequenced in a study of vaccination effects on CD4 cells after COVID-19 (dated by TCRdb to the early 2020s). Library preparation employed the immunoSEQ multiplex PCR assay. What TCRdb holds here is the immuneACCESS table cut down to in-frame rearrangements. Part of the clones is not present; checked against another copy, under half of the missing clones reflect an unresolved V gene, and the others are unexplained. This sample has tens of thousands of clones in its table, and around 80% of those were observed once. 2.4% of the sample is taken by the ten largest. No antigen is known for these receptors. The ViraFEST assay stimulated PBMC with viral peptide pools and then used TCR sequencing to identify antigen-specific CD4+ T cell clonotypes by expansion. After roughly 11 days of culture, CD4+ T cells were isolated with the EasySep CD4+ T cell isolation kit.

Here the sequenced sample was CD4+ T cells from PBMCs cultured with HCoV-229E spike peptides, taken before COVID-19 vaccination. The meaning of the sample's cell subset or site label: HCoV-229E spike overlapping peptide pool stimulation. These receptors were obtained from a human donor who received a COVID-19 vaccine.

CDR3 sequence reads: CASSSLPRGQQETQYF. In DNA, the CDR3 is TGCGCCAGCAGTTCGCTACCCCGAGGACAGCAAGAGACCCAGTACTTC. The chain joins TRBV5-1 to TRBJ2-5, with D possibly matching TRBD1 (6 bases). From germline, CDR1 is SGHRS and CDR2 YFSETQ. CDR3 length: 16 residues. V was trimmed by 5 bases and J by 2 bases, leaving 19 bases between them.

This clone appeared once. The rearrangement joins TRBV4-3 to TRBJ2-5; D perhaps matches TRBD2 (6 bases). Trimming took off 4 bases at V and 0 bases at J, with 9 bases between the two ends. Germline values: CDR1 LGHNA, CDR2 YSLEER. The CDR3 covers 14 residues. Here the CDR3 DNA reads TGCGCCAGCAGCCCTACTAGCAACCAAGAGACCCAGTACTTC. Translated, it gives CASSPTSNQETQYF.

The genes are TRBV7-2 and TRBJ1-1; D is ambiguous. CDR1 and CDR2 (germline): SGHTA, FQGNSA. The CDR3 loop spans 15 amino acids. V lost 3 bases to trimming and J lost 11 bases, with 22 bases between them. The CDR3 loop is CASSLVMTDSLNAFF. Here the CDR3 DNA reads TGTGCCAGCAGCTTGGTCATGACGGATTCCCTGAACGCTTTCTTT. The whole variable domain, filled in from reference TRBV7-2 and TRBJ1-1, reads GAGVSQSPSNKVTEKGKDVELRCDPISGHTALYWYRQSLGQGLEFLIYFQGNSAPDKSGLPSDRFSAERTGGSVSTLTIQRTQQEDSAVYLCASSLVMTDSLNAFFGQGTRLTVV.

This clone has more than one count but fewer than ten. The V call is TRBV29-1, the J call TRBJ1-6; 7 bases are shared with TRBD1. After removal of 5 bases from V and 6 bases from J, the junction contained 4 bases not matched to a gene. This CDR3 spans 13 amino acids. Germline CDR1 is SQVTM and CDR2 is ANQGSEA. The CDR3 protein is CSVSRDSNSPLHF. The CDR3 DNA reads TGCAGCGTTAGCCGGGACAGTAATTCACCCCTCCACTTT.

The chain recombines TRBV6-6 with TRBJ1-1; 8 bases are a match to TRBD1. V lost 4 bases and J lost 2; bases outside the gene matches: 6. CDR3 length: 15 residues. CDR1 and CDR2 (germline): MNHNY, SVGAGI (reference sequence). CDR3 sequence: CASSSPGQANTEAFF. CDR3 sequence (DNA): TGTGCCAGCAGTTCGCCGGGACAGGCTAACACTGAAGCTTTCTTT.